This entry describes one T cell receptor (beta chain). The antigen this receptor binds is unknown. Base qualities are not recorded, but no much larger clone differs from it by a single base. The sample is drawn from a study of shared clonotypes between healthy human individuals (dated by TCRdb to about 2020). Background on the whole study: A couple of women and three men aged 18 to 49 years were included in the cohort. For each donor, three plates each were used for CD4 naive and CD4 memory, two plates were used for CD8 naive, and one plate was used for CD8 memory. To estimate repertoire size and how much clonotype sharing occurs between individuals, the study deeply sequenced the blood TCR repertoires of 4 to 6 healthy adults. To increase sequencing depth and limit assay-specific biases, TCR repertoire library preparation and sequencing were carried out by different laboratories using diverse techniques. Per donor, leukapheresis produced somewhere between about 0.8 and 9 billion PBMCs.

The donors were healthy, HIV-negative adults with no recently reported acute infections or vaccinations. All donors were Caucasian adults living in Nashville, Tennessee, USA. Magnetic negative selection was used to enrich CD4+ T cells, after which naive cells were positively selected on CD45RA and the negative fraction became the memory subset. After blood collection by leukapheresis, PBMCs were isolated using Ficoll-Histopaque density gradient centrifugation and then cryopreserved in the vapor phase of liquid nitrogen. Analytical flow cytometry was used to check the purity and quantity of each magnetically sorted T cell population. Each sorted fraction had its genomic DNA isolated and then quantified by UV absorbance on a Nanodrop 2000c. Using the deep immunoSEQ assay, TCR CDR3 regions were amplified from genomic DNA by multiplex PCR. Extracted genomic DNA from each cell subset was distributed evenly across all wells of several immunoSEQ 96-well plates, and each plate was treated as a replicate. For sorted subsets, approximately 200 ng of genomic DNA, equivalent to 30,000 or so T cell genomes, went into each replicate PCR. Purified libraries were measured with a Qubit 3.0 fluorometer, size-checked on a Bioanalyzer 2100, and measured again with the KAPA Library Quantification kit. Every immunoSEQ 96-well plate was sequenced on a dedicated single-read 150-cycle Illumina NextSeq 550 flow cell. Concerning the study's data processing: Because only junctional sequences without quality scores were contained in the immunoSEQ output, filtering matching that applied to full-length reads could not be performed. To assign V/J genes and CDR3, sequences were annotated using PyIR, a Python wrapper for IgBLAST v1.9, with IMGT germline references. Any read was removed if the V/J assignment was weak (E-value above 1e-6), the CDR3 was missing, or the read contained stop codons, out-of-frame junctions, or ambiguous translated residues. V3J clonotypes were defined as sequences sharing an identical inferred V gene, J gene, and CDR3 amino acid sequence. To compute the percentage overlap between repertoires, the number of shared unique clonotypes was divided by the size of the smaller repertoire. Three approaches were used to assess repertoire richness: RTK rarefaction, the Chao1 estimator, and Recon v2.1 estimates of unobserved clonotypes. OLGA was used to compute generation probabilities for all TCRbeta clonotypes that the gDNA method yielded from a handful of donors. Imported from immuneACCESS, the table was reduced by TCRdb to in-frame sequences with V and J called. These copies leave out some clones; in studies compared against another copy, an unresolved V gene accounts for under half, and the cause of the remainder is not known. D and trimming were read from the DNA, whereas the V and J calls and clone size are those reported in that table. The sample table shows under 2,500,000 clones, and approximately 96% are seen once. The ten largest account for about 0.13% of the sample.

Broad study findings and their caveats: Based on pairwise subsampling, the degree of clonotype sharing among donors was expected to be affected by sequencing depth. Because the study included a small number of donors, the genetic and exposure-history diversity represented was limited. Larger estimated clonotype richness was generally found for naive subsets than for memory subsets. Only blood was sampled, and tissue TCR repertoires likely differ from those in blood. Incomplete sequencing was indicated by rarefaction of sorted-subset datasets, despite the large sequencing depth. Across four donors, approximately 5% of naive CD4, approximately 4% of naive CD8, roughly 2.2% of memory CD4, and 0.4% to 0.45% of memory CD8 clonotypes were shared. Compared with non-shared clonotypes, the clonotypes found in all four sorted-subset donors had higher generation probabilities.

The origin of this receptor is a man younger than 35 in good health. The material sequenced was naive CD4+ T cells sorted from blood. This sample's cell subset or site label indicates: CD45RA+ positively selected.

The DNA sequence reads TGTGCCAGCAGACAAGCGGGAGGGCCGAAAGAGACCCAGTACTTC. Its translation reads: CASRQAGGPKETQYF. The rearranged chain carries TRBV6-6 and TRBJ2-5; the junction holds 10 bases that match TRBD2. CDR1 and CDR2 are drawn from the germline V gene (reference sequence): MNHNY, SVGAGI. Trimmed from V: 6 bases; trimmed from J: 3 bases; junction bases lacking a gene match: 7. There are 15 amino acids in the CDR3, from cysteine to phenylalanine inclusive. The kept DNA is CDR3 alone, 45 bases in frame from the first base.